Following are 10 T cell receptor beta chains from one sample sequenced in a study of blood T cell repertoires in COVID-19. Assay: immunoSEQ multiplex PCR; the TCRdb copy retains only in-frame clones and omits some. The repertoire includes some 140,000 clones, 70% to 85% of them detected once, and 25% to 30% sits in the top ten. Material for sequencing was peripheral blood. These receptors were taken from an older woman with acute or convalescent COVID-19.

This chain uses TRBV18 with TRBJ2-1; 9 bases line up with TRBD1. The germline V gene encodes CDR1 KGHSH and CDR2 LQKENI. The J segment lost 6 bases and the V segment lost 1 base, leaving 1 base of the junction unmatched. The CDR3 contains 14 residues. The CDR3 DNA follows: TGTGCCAGCTCACCACAGACAGGGGGCAATGAGCAGTTCTTC. Translating it yields CASSPQTGGNEQFF.

The chain is built from TRBV5-6 and TRBJ1-2, with D possibly matching TRBD1 (6 bases). Germline lookup yields CDR1 SGHDT and CDR2 YYEEEE. The CDR3 is made up of 17 amino acids. With 0 bases removed from V and 3 bases from J, the gap between germline ends came to 18 bases. CDR3 protein: CASSLGATGLQDYGYTF. The CDR3 DNA reads as TGTGCCAGCAGCTTGGGGGCAACAGGGCTTCAGGACTATGGCTACACCTTC.

This clone turned up a few times. The chain has TRBV5-1 and TRBJ2-2, with 9 positions matching TRBD1. The CDR3 length is 15 residues. After removal of 1 base from V and 7 bases from J, the junction contained 5 bases not matched to a gene. CDR1 is SGHRS, CDR2 YFSETQ, per germline. CDR3 sequence (DNA): TGCGCCAGCAGCTTGACAGGGGGCATTATCGGGGAGCTGTTTTTT. It is translated as CASSLTGGIIGELFF.

The chain combines TRBV5-1 with TRBJ1-5; D possibly corresponds to TRBD1 (5 bases). Germline V gives CDR1 SGHRS, CDR2 YFSETQ. Trimming removed 0 bases from V and 0 bases from J, with 7 bases in between. The length of the CDR3 is 15 residues. The CDR3 sequence: CASSLAGYSNQPQHF. The CDR3 coding sequence is TGCGCCAGCAGCTTGGCAGGGTATAGCAATCAGCCCCAGCATTTT.

The V call is TRBV4-1, the J call TRBJ1-2; 10 nucleotides align to TRBD1. This CDR3 region has 15 residues. V shed 4 bases, J shed 4 bases, and the junction held 6 bases outside the gene matches. Germline values: CDR1 MGHRA, CDR2 YSYEKL. CDR3 region: CASSPSGTGVYGYTF. CDR3 nucleotides: TGCGCCAGCAGCCCATCCGGGACAGGGGTCTATGGCTACACCTTC.

The gene calls are TRBV19 and TRBJ1-4, with D hard to call. From germline, CDR1 is LNHDA and CDR2 SQIVND (reference sequence). The CDR3 has 13 residues. V was pared by 9 bases and J by 3 bases, with 11 bases between. Here the CDR3 DNA reads TGTGCCAGCGAGGGAATGCCTAATGAAAAACTGTTTTTT. Its protein product is CASEGMPNEKLFF.

This chain links TRBV6-1 with TRBJ1-5; D gene ambiguous. The V end was cut by 3 bases, the J end by 4 bases, with 7 bases between. The CDR3 has 13 amino acids. Germline values: CDR1 MNHNS, CDR2 SASEGT. The CDR3 loop is CASSEMRNQPQHF. The DNA for the CDR3 is TGTGCCAGCAGTGAGATGAGGAATCAGCCCCAGCATTTT.

This clone was counted a single time. The V gene is TRBV5-8, the J gene TRBJ2-3, with D possibly being TRBD2 (6 bases). This CDR3 spans 15 amino acids. V lost 5 bases, J lost 4 bases, and 17 bases lay in between. Germline V gene sequence: CDR1 SGHTS, CDR2 YDEGEE. The CDR3 nucleotides read TGTGCCAGCAGTCTCACTTCCGGGGGACCAGATACGCAGTATTTT. Its protein product is CASSLTSGGPDTQYF. The full variable domain, in which reference TRBV5-8 and TRBJ2-3 provide the parts outside the CDR3, is EAGVTQSPTHLIKTRGQQATLRCSPISGHTSVYWYQQALGLGLQFLLWYDEGEERNRGNFPPRFSGRQFPNYSSELNVNALELEDSALYLCASSLTSGGPDTQYFGPGTRLTVL.

This chain joins TRBV10-3 and TRBJ1-2; unclear D gene. The V gene's germline CDR1 is ENHRY and CDR2 SYGVKD. V was pared by 4 bases and J by 7 bases, with 19 bases between. The CDR3 length is 15 residues. The CDR3 bases are TGTGCCATCAGTGTAGGCGAGAGCGGGTTGCGTGGCTACACCTTC. As protein: CAISVGESGLRGYTF.

The V and J genes are TRBV3-1 (or the pseudogene TRBV3-2) and TRBJ2-1; 9 bases match TRBD1. Germline V gene sequence: CDR1 LGHDT, CDR2 YNNKEL (reference sequence). The CDR3 has 14 amino acids. Trimming removed 4 bases from V and 4 bases from J; junction bases left unmatched: 2. The CDR3 loop is CASSPTGGYNEQFF. The CDR3 DNA reads as TGTGCCAGCAGCCCGACAGGGGGATACAATGAGCAGTTCTTC.